What follows are 11 T cell receptor beta chains derived from one specimen sequenced in a study of CD8+ T cells in alopecia areata. Extracted RNA was reverse transcribed, and the resulting cDNA served as sequencing template. The table came from immunoSEQ multiplex PCR; TCRdb's copy has only in-frame clones and leaves some out. The profile covers more than 95,000 clones, with roughly two fifths appearing a single time and 1% to 1.5% taken by the ten largest. Sequenced input: CD4+ T cells sorted from blood. Source of these receptors: a human donor with alopecia areata.

This clone was found once. This sequence joins TRBV2 and TRBJ2-1; 11 positions agree with TRBD2. The CDR3 is 13 residues long. V lost 6 bases, J lost 7 bases, and 2 bases stayed unmatched. Germline V gene data show CDR1 as SNHLY and CDR2 as FYNNEI. The CDR3 spells CASRRTSGNEQFF. In nucleotides, the CDR3 is TGTGCCAGCAGGCGGACTAGCGGGAATGAGCAGTTCTTC.

The table lists this clone with a few counts. The chain carries TRBV6-5 and TRBJ2-1; TRBD2 matches 13 bases. The CDR3 has 15 amino acids. Germline CDR1 reads MNHEY; CDR2 reads SVGAGI. Trimming took 6 bases from V and 3 from J; bases not matched to a gene: 2. In DNA form, the CDR3 reads TGTGCCAGCAGGGGACTAGCGGGGTTCTACAATGAGCAGTTCTTC. It yields the protein CASRGLAGFYNEQFF.

The rearrangement links TRBV30 to TRBJ2-1; the D gene is possibly TRBD2 (6 bases). The CDR3 has 13 residues. Germline CDR1 is GTSNPN and CDR2 is SVGIG (reference sequence). Trimming cost V 1 base and J 4 bases, with 8 bases left between them. The CDR3 DNA reads as TGTGCCTGGAGTGGGACTACATACAATGAGCAGTTCTTC. This codes for CAWSGTTYNEQFF.

This clone has a handful of counts. The V call is TRBV28, the J call TRBJ2-2; D remains unclear. The germline V gene has CDR1 MDHEN and CDR2 SYDVKM. The CDR3 loop spans 15 amino acids. Trimming took off 3 bases at V and 3 bases at J, with 11 bases between the two ends. The CDR3 protein is CASSFVGSYTGELFF. The CDR3 nucleotides are TGTGCCAGCAGTTTTGTGGGGTCATACACCGGGGAGCTGTTTTTT.

This clone was detected only a few times. The V call is TRBV30, the J call TRBJ2-7, with D tentatively TRBD1 or TRBD2 (5 bases each). The V end was cut by 0 bases, the J end by 2 bases, with 14 bases between. Germline-derived CDR1 and CDR2 are GTSNPN and SVGIG (reference sequence). The CDR3 consists of 15 residues. The CDR3: CAWSVPERGPYEQYF. The CDR3 region has the DNA TGTGCCTGGAGTGTACCCGAAAGGGGACCCTACGAGCAGTACTTC.

V usage is TRBV4-3 and J usage is TRBJ1-5; a possible D gene is TRBD1 (5 bases). The CDR3 has 14 amino acids. The V end lost 8 bases, the J end lost 5 bases, and 16 bases lay between the germline ends. CDR1 and CDR2 (germline): LGHNA, YSLEER. DNA of the CDR3: TGCGCCAGCCGGACACGGGCCAAATATCAGCCCCAGCATTTT. This sequence encodes CASRTRAKYQPQHF.

V is TRBV5-1 and J is TRBJ2-7, with 8 bases fitting TRBD1. Germline CDR1 and CDR2: SGHRS and YFSETQ. After removal of 2 bases from V and 0 bases from J, the junction contained 1 base not matched to a gene. This CDR3 contains 14 residues. The CDR3 DNA reads as TGCGCCAGCAGCTTTCAGGGGGCCTCCTACGAGCAGTACTTC. Its translation is CASSFQGASYEQYF. Variable domain in full (rest from reference TRBV5-1 and TRBJ2-7): KAGVTQTPRYLIKTRGQQVTLSCSPISGHRSVSWYQQTPGQGLQFLFEYFSETQRNKGNFPGRFSGRQFSNSRSEMNVSTLELGDSALYLCASSFQGASYEQYFGPGTRLTVT.

This chain connects TRBV19 to TRBJ2-2, with 10 positions matching TRBD2. Germline CDR1 reads LNHDA; CDR2 reads SQIVND (reference sequence). The CDR3 has 14 residues. V lost 6 bases to trimming and J lost 6 bases; unmatched junction nucleotides: 4. The CDR3 sequence: CASRILAGAGELFF. In nucleotides, the CDR3 is TGTGCCAGTAGGATCCTAGCGGGAGCCGGGGAGCTGTTTTTT.

This clone was found once. The J gene is TRBJ2-7, the V gene TRBV30, with unresolved D. V was shortened by 2 bases and J by 3 bases, with 11 bases between the two germline ends. The germline V gene has CDR1 GTSNPN and CDR2 SVGIG (reference sequence). The CDR3 totals 13 residues. This chain's CDR3 is CAWSPGSYYEQYF. The CDR3, as DNA: TGTGCCTGGAGTCCGGGTTCGTACTACGAGCAGTACTTC.

This clone was picked up a small number of times. The J gene is TRBJ2-7, the V gene TRBV5-1; tentatively, D is TRBD2 (7 bases). The CDR3 runs to 15 residues. V lost 0 bases, J lost 3 bases, and 13 bases lay in between. The germline V gene has CDR1 SGHRS and CDR2 YFSETQ. CDR3 DNA sequence: TGCGCCAGCAGCTTGGACGGGGGGCTAAGCTACGAGCAGTACTTC. It specifies CASSLDGGLSYEQYF.

This chain uses TRBV2 with TRBJ2-3, with D unresolved. Germline assignment: CDR1 SNHLY and CDR2 FYNNEI. V was cut by 8 bases and J by 7 bases, with 10 bases left in between. This CDR3 is 11 amino acids long. The CDR3 region is CASAGDYTQYF. The DNA of the CDR3 is TGTGCCAGCGCTGGGGATTATACGCAGTATTTT. Full variable domain (outside the CDR3, taken from reference TRBV2 and TRBJ2-3): EPEVTQTPSHQVTQMGQEVILRCVPISNHLYFYWYRQILGQKVEFLVSFYNNEISEKSEIFDDQFSVERPDGSNFTLKIRSTKLEDSAMYFCASAGDYTQYFGPGTRLTVL.